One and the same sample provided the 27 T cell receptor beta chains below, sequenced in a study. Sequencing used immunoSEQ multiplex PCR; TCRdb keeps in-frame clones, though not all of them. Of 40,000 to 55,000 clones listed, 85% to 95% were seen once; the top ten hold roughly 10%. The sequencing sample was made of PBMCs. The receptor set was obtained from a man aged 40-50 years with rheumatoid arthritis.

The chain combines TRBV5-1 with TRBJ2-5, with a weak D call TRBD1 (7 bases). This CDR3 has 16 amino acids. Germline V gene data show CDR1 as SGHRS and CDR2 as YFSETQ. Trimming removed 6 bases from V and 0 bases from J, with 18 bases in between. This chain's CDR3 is CASTRAPGGYQETQYF. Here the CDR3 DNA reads TGCGCCAGCACCCGAGCCCCAGGGGGGTACCAAGAGACCCAGTACTTC.

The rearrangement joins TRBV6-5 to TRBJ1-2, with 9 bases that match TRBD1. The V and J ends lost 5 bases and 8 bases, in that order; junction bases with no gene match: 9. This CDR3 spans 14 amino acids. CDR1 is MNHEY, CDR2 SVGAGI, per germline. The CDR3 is CASSRDREGGGYTF. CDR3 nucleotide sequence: TGTGCCAGCAGTCGGGACAGGGAGGGAGGCGGCTACACCTTC.

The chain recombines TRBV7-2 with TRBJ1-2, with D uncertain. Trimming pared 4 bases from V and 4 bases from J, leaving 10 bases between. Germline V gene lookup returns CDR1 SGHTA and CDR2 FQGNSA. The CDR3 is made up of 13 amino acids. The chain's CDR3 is CASSSDLFYGYTF. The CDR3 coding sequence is TGTGCCAGCAGCTCCGATCTCTTCTATGGCTACACCTTC.

CDR3 nucleotide sequence: TGCGCCAGCAATGACCCCGGGACAGAGCTCTACAATGAGCAGTTCTTC. This sequence encodes CASNDPGTELYNEQFF. J is TRBJ2-1 and V is TRBV4-1; 7 positions agree with TRBD1. Trimming at V came to 7 bases and at J to 3 bases, leaving 12 bases not matched to a gene. The CDR3 loop spans 16 amino acids. Germline assignment: CDR1 MGHRA and CDR2 YSYEKL.

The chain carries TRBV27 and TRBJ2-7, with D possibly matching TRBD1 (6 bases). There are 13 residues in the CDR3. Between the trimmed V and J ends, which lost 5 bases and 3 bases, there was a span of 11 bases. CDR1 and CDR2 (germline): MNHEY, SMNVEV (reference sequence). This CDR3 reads CASSPRGDYEQYF. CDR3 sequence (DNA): TGTGCCAGCAGTCCCAGGGGAGACTACGAGCAGTACTTC.

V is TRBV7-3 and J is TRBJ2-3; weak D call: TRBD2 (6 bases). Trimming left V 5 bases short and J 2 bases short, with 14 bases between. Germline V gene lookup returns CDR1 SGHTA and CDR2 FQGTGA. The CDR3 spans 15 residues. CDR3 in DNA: TGTGCCAGCAGCCTAGGGACTTCGGTCACAGATACGCAGTATTTT. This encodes CASSLGTSVTDTQYF.

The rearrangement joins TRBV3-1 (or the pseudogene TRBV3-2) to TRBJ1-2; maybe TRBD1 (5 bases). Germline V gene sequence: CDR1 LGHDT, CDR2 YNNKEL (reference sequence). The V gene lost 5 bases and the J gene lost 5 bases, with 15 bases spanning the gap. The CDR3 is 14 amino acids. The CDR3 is CASSLGTETYGYTF. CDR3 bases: TGTGCCAGCAGCTTGGGGACGGAAACTTATGGCTACACCTTC.

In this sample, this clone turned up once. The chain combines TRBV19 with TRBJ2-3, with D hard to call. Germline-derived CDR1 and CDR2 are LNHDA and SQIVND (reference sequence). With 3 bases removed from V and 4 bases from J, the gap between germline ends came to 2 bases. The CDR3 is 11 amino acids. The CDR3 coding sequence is TGTGCCAGTAGTATCTCAGATACGCAGTATTTT. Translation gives CASSISDTQYF.

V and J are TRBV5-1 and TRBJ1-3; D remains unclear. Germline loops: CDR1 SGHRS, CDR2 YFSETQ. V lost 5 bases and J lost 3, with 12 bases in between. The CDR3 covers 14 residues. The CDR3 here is CASRIPGDGNTIYF. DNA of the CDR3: TGCGCCAGCAGAATCCCCGGGGATGGAAACACCATATATTTT.

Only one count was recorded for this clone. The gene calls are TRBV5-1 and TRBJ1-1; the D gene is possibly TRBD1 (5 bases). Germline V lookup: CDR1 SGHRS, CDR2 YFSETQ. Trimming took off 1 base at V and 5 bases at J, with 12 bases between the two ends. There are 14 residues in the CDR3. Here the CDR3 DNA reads TGCGCCAGCAGCTTGCGGCAGGGAGGGACTGAAGCTTTCTTT. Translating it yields CASSLRQGGTEAFF. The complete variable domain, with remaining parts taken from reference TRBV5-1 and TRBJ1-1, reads KAGVTQTPRYLIKTRGQQVTLSCSPISGHRSVSWYQQTPGQGLQFLFEYFSETQRNKGNFPGRFSGRQFSNSRSEMNVSTLELGDSALYLCASSLRQGGTEAFFGQGTRLTVV.

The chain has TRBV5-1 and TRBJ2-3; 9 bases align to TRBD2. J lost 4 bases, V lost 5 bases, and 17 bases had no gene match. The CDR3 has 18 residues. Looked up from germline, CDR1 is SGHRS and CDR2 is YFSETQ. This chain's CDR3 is CASRFTTRASGNSDTQYF. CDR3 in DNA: TGCGCCAGCAGGTTTACGACGAGGGCTAGCGGGAACTCAGATACGCAGTATTTT.

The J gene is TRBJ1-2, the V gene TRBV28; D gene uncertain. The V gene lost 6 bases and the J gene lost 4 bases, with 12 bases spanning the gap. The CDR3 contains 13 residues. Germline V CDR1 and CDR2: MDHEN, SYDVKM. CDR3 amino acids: CASSTAGSYGYTF. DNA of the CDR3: TGTGCCAGCAGCACCGCGGGCAGCTATGGCTACACCTTC.

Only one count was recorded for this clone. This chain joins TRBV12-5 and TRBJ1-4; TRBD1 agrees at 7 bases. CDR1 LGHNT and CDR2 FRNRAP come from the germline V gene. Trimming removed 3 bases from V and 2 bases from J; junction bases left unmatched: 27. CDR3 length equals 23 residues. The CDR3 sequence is CASGFHLVPLFERGLDTNEKLFF. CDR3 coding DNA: TGTGCTAGTGGTTTCCACCTTGTCCCCCTTTTCGAGAGGGGGCTAGACACTAATGAAAAACTGTTTTTT. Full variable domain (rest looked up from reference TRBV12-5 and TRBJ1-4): DARVTQTPRHKVTEMGQEVTMRCQPILGHNTVFWYRQTMMQGLELLAYFRNRAPLDDSGMPKDRFSAEMPDATLATLKIQPSEPRDSAVYFCASGFHLVPLFERGLDTNEKLFFGSGTQLSVL.

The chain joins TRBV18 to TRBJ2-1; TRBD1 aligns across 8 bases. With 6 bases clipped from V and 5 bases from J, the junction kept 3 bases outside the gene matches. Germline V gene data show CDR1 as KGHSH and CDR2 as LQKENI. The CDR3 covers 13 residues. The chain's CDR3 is CASSGTGNNEQFF. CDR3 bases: TGTGCCAGCTCCGGGACAGGAAACAATGAGCAGTTCTTC.

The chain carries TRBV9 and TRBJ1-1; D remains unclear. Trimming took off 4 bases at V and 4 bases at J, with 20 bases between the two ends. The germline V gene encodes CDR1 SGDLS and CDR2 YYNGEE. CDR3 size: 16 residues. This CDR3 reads CASSFLPSGAGTEAFF. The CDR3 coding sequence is TGTGCCAGCAGCTTCCTCCCCAGTGGCGCCGGCACTGAAGCTTTCTTT.

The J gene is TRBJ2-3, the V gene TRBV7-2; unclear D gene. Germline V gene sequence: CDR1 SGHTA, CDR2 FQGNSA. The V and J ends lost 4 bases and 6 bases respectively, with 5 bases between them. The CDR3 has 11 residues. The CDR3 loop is CASSSMDTQYF. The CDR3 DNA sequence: TGTGCCAGCAGCTCTATGGATACGCAGTATTTT.

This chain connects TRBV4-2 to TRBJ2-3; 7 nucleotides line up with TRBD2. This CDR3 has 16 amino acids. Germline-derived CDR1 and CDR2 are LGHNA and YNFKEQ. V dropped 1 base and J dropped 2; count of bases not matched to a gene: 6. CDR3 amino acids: CASSQVGGGNTDTQYF. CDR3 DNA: TGTGCCAGCAGCCAAGTGGGGGGGGGAAACACAGATACGCAGTATTTT.

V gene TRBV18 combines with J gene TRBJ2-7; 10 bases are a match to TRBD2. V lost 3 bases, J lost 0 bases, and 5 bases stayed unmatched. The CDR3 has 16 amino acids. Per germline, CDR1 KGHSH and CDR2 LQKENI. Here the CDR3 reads CASSPPSGGYSYEQYF. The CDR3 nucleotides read TGTGCCAGCTCACCTCCTAGCGGGGGCTACTCCTACGAGCAGTACTTC.

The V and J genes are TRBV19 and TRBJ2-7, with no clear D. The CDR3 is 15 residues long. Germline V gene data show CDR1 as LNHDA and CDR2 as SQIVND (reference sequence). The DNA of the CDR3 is TGTGCACTCCTCCCACAAGGCGTTCTCCCTAACGAGCAGTACTTC. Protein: CALLPQGVLPNEQYF.

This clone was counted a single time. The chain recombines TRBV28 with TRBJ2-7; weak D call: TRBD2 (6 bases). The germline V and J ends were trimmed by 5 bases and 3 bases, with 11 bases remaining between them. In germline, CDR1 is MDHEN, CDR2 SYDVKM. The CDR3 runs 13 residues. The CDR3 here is CASSDGSLYEQYF. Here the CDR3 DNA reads TGTGCCAGCAGTGACGGGAGTCTCTACGAGCAGTACTTC.

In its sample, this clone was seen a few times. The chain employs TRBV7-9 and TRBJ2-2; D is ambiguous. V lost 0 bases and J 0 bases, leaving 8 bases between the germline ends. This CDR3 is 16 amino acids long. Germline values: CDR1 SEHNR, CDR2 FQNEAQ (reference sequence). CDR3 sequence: CASSLAPVTNTGELFF. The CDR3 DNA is TGTGCCAGCAGCTTAGCCCCGGTTACGAACACCGGGGAGCTGTTTTTT.

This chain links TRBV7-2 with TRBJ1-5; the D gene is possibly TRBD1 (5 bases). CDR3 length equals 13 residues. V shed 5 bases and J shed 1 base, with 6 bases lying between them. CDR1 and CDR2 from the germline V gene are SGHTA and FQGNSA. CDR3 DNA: TGTGCCAGCAGCCGACAGAGCAATCAGCCCCAGCATTTT. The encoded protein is CASSRQSNQPQHF.

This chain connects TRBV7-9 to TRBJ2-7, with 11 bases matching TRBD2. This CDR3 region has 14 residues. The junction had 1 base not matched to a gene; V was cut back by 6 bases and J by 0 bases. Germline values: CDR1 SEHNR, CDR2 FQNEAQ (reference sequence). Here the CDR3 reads CASSTSGSSYEQYF. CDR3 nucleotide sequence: TGTGCCAGCAGTACTAGCGGGAGCTCCTACGAGCAGTACTTC.

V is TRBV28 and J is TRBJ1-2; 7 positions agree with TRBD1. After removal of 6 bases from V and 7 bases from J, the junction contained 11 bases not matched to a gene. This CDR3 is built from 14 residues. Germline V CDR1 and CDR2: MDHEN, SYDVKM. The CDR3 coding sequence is TGTGCCAGCAGGGGAACAGGGGCCGGCGCTGGCTACACCTTC. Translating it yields CASRGTGAGAGYTF.

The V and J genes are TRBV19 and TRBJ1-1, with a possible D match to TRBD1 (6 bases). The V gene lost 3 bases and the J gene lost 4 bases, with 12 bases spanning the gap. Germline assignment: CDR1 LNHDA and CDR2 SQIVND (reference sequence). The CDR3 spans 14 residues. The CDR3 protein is CASSIYGGLTEAFF. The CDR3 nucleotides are TGTGCCAGTAGTATTTATGGGGGGCTCACTGAAGCTTTCTTT.

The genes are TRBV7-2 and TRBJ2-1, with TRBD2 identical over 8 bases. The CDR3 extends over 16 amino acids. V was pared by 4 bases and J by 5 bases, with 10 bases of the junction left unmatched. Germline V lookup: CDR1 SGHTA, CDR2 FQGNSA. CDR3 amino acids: CASSSLGSGSNNEQFF. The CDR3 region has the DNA TGTGCCAGCAGCTCACTAGGGAGCGGGAGTAACAATGAGCAGTTCTTC.

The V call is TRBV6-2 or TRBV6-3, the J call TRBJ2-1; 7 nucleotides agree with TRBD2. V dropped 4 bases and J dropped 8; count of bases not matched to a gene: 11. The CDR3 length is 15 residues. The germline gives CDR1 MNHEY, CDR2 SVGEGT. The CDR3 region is CASSSPSGITYEQFF. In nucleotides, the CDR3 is TGTGCCAGCAGTTCGCCTAGCGGAATTACCTATGAGCAGTTCTTC.